Below are 10 T cell receptor beta chains sequenced from a single sample in a study of CD8 T cells in ankylosing spondylitis (dated by TCRdb to 2017 to 2019). The library was built by means of 5' RACE. The sequencer was an Illumina HiSeq 2500. In-frame beta chains were kept once TCRdb had trimmed the public reads at Q25 with fastp and called clones with MiXCR. CDR3 protein duplicates are merged, each entry listing the most common genes and DNA. The sample table records 200,000 to 300,000 distinct CDR3 sequences; roughly a tenth of these occur just once. The ten largest clones take up roughly 2.5% of the sample. What was sequenced was blood, either unsorted or a sorted T cell fraction (not recorded which). These receptors all stem from a male donor with ankylosing spondylitis or in good health (not recorded which).

This clonotype was found many times. The V and J genes are TRBV27 and TRBJ1-6; D remains ambiguous. CDR3 length: 17 amino acids. Per germline, CDR1 MNHEY and CDR2 SMNVEV (reference sequence). Trimming took off 3 bases at V and 1 base at J, with 13 bases between the two ends. The chain's CDR3 is CASSFGRSNSYNSPLHF. The CDR3 coding sequence is TGTGCCAGCAGTTTTGGAAGGTCCAATTCCTATAATTCACCCCTCCACTTT.

This clonotype appeared many times. V and J are TRBV5-1 and TRBJ2-7; the D call may be TRBD1 or TRBD2 (5 bases each). Germline CDR1 is SGHRS and CDR2 is YFSETQ. Trimming pared 3 bases from V and 0 bases from J, leaving 16 bases between. The CDR3 spans 16 residues. The chain's CDR3 is CASSSTQGRSSYEQYF. For the CDR3, the DNA is TGCGCCAGCAGCTCGACCCAGGGACGGAGCTCCTACGAGCAGTACTTC.

This clonotype was seen once. This may arise from a read error, as a much more abundant clone is one base away. The rearrangement uses TRBV30 and TRBJ2-1; 8 bases map to TRBD2. CDR3 length: 13 amino acids. From germline, CDR1 is GTSNPN and CDR2 SVGIG (reference sequence). The CDR3 protein is CVFQSGSKGEQFF. The CDR3 DNA reads as TGTGTCTTTCAGAGCGGGAGTAAGGGTGAGCAGTTCTTC.

This clonotype has ten or more counts. The chain employs TRBV4-1 and TRBJ1-1; 10 bases are shared with TRBD1. The CDR3 is 15 amino acids. In germline, CDR1 is MGHRA, CDR2 YSYEKL. Losses at the gene ends were 0 bases for V and 5 bases for J; bases not matched to a gene: 3. The CDR3 DNA is TGCGCCAGCAGCCAAGATGACAGGGGGCAGACTGAAGCTTTCTTT. It yields the protein CASSQDDRGQTEAFF.

The chain is built from TRBV3-1 and TRBJ1-2, with TRBD1 matching 7 bases. Germline V gene sequence: CDR1 LGHDT, CDR2 YNNKEL (reference sequence). The CDR3 contains 16 residues. Trimming took 5 bases from V and 0 from J; bases not matched to a gene: 9. CDR3 loop: CASSARTGEANYGYTF. The CDR3 region has the DNA TGTGCCAGCAGCGCCCGGACAGGCGAAGCTAACTATGGCTACACCTTC.

This clonotype was seen at least ten times. The rearrangement links TRBV7-9 to TRBJ2-7; D remains ambiguous. V was trimmed by 1 base and J by 7 bases, leaving 8 bases between them. This CDR3 region has 12 residues. Germline V gives CDR1 SEHNR, CDR2 FQNEAQ (reference sequence). The CDR3 protein is CASSLESLEQYF. DNA of the CDR3: TGTGCCAGCAGCTTAGAGTCCCTAGAGCAGTACTTC.

This clonotype was found many times. This chain joins TRBV30 and TRBJ2-3; TRBD1 matches 8 bases. Germline CDR1 GTSNPN, CDR2 SVGIG (reference sequence). V shed 3 bases and J 1 base; nucleotides not matched to a gene: 0. The CDR3 has 13 residues. CDR3 nucleotides: TGTGCCTGGAGGACAGGGGGCACAGATACGCAGTATTTT. This sequence encodes CAWRTGGTDTQYF. The full variable domain, its missing parts supplied by reference TRBV30 and TRBJ2-3, is SQTIHQWPATLVQPVGSPLSLECTVEGTSNPNLYWYRQAAGRGLQLLFYSVGIGQISSEVPQNLSASRPQDRQFILSSKKLLLSDSGFYLCAWRTGGTDTQYFGPGTRLTVL.

In this sample, this clonotype turned up many times. The chain couples TRBV20-1 to TRBJ2-7; no clear D. CDR1 DFQATT and CDR2 SNEGSKA come from the germline V gene (reference sequence). V dropped 3 bases and J dropped 0 bases, with 9 bases sitting between them. The CDR3 runs 13 residues. For the CDR3, the DNA is TGCAGTGCTAGTATGACGAGCTCCTACGAGCAGTACTTC. It is translated as CSASMTSSYEQYF.

The chain uses TRBV5-1 and TRBJ2-5, with TRBD2 matching over 7 bases. The CDR3 is 15 amino acids. Germline CDR1 and CDR2: SGHRS and YFSETQ. V lost 2 bases, J lost 0 bases, and 4 bases stayed unmatched. This chain's CDR3 is CASSFGTTYQETQYF. The CDR3 nucleotides are TGCGCCAGCAGCTTTGGGACTACCTACCAAGAGACCCAGTACTTC. Full variable domain (missing parts from reference TRBV5-1 and TRBJ2-5): KAGVTQTPRYLIKTRGQQVTLSCSPISGHRSVSWYQQTPGQGLQFLFEYFSETQRNKGNFPGRFSGRQFSNSRSEMNVSTLELGDSALYLCASSFGTTYQETQYFGPGTRLLVL.

This clonotype appeared many times. This sequence joins TRBV24-1 and TRBJ2-1; D tentatively reads TRBD1 or TRBD2 (6 bases each). The CDR3 is 14 amino acids. From germline, CDR1 is KGHDR and CDR2 SFDVKD. V lost 2 bases to trimming and J lost 5 bases, with 9 bases between them. Written as DNA, the CDR3 is TGTGCCACCAGTGATTGGGGGGCAGACAATGAGCAGTTCTTC. Translated: CATSDWGADNEQFF.